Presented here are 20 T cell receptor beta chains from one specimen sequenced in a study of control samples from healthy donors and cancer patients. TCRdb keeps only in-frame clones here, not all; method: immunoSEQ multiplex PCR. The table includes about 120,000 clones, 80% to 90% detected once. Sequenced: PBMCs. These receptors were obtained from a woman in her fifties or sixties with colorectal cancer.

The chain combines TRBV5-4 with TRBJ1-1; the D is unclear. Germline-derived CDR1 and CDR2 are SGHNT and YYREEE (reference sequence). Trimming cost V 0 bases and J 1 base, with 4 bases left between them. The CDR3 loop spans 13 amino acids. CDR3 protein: CASSLERNTEAFF. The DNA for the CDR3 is TGTGCCAGCAGCTTGGAGAGGAACACTGAAGCTTTCTTT.

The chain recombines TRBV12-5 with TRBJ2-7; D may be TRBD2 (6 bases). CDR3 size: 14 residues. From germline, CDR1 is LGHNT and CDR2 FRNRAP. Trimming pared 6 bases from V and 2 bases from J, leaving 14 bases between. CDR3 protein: CASGRGTLTYEQYF. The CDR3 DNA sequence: TGTGCTAGTGGACGGGGGACTCTAACCTACGAGCAGTACTTC.

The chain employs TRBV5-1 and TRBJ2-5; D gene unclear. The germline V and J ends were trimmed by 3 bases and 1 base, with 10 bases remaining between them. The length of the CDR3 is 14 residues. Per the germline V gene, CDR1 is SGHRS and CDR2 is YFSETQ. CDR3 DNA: TGCGCCAGCAGCTATGTACAGACCCAAGAGACCCAGTACTTC. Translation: CASSYVQTQETQYF.

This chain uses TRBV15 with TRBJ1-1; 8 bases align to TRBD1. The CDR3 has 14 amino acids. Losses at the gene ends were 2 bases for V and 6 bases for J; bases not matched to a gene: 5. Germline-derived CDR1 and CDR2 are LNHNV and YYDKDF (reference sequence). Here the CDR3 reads CATSRTTGGAEAFF. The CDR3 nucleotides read TGTGCCACCAGCAGAACTACAGGGGGAGCTGAAGCTTTCTTT.

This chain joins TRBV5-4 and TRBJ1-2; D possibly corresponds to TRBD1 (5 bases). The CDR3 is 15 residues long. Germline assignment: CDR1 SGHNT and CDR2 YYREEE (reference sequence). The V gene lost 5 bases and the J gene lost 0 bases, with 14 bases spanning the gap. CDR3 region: CASSPRTPTNYGYTF. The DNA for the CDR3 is TGTGCCAGCAGTCCAAGGACACCGACTAACTATGGCTACACCTTC.

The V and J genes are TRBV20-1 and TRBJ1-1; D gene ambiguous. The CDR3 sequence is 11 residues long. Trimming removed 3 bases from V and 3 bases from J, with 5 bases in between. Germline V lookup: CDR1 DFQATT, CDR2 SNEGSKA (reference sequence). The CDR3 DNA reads TGCAGTGCTAGGGGCTACACTGAAGCTTTCTTT. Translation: CSARGYTEAFF.

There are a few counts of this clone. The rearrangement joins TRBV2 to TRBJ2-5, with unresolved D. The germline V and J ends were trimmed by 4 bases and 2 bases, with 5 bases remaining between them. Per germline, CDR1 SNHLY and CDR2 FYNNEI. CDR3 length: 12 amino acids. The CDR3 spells CASSVGQETQYF. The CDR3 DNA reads TGTGCCAGCAGTGTGGGTCAAGAGACCCAGTACTTC.

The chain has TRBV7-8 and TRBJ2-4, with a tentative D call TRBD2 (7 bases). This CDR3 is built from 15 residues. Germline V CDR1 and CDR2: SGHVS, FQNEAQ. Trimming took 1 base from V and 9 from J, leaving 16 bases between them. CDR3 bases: TGTGCCAGCAGCTTAGTAGGGGGAGGGGGTGGCATTCAGTACTTC. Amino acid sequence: CASSLVGGGGGIQYF.

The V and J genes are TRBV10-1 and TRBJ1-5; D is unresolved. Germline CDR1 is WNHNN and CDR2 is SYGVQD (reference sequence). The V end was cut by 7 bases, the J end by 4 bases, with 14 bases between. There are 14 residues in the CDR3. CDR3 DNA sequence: TGCGCCAGCACCCAAAAAAACCTAAATCAGCCCCAGCATTTT. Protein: CASTQKNLNQPQHF.

The CDR3 nucleotides are TGCGCCAGCAGCCAAGACCACGGACAATCGGTAGACAGACAGCCCCAGCATTTT. Its protein is CASSQDHGQSVDRQPQHF. The chain combines TRBV4-1 with TRBJ1-5; TRBD1 might be the D (5 bases). Trimming took off 0 bases at V and 7 bases at J, with 22 bases between the two ends. CDR3 length: 18 residues. Germline lookup yields CDR1 MGHRA and CDR2 YSYEKL.

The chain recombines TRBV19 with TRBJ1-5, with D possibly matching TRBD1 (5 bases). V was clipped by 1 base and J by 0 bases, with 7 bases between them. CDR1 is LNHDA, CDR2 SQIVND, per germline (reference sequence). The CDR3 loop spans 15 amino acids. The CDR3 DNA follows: TGTGCCAGTAGTATAGGGACACATAGCAATCAGCCCCAGCATTTT. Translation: CASSIGTHSNQPQHF.

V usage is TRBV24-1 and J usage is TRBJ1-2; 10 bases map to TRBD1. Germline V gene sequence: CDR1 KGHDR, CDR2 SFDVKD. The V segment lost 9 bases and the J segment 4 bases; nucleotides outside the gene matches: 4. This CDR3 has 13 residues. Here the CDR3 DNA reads TGTGCCACCCGACAGGGGGCGGGCTATGGCTACACCTTC. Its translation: CATRQGAGYGYTF.

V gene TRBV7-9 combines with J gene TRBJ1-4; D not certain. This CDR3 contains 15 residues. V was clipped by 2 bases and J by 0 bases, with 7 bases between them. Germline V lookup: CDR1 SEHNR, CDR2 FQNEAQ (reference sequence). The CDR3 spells CASSLRAATNEKLFF. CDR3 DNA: TGTGCCAGCAGCTTAAGGGCAGCAACTAATGAAAAACTGTTTTTT.

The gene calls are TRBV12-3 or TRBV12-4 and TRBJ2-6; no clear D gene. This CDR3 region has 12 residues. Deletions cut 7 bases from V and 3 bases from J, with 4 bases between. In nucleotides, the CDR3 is TGTGCCAGCAAGAGTGGGGCCAACGTCCTGACTTTC. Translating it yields CASKSGANVLTF.

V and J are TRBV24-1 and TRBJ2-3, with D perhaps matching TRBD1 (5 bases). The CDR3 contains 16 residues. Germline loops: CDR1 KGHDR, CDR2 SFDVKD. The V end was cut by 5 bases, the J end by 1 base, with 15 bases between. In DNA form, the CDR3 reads TGTGCCACCAGTGTCGGCAGGGATTGGGGCACAGATACGCAGTATTTT. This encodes CATSVGRDWGTDTQYF.

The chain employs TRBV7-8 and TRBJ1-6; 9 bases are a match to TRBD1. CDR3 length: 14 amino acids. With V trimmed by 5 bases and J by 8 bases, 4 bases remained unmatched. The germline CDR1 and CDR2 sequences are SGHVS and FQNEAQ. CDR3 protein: CASSRRQGDSPLHF. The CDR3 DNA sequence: TGTGCCAGCAGCCGCCGACAGGGGGATTCACCCCTCCACTTT.

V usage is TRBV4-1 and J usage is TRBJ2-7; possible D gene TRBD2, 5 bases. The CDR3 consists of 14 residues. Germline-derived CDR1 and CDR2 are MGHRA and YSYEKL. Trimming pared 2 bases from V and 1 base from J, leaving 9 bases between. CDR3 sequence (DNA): TGCGCCAGCAGCCAACCGCGAGGGTCCTACGAGCAGTACTTC. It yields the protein CASSQPRGSYEQYF.

The CDR3 loop is CASSLWGEGTEQFF. CDR3 DNA: TGCGCCAGCAGCTTGTGGGGGGAAGGGACTGAGCAGTTCTTC. The gene calls are TRBV5-1 and TRBJ2-1; D perhaps matches TRBD2 (6 bases). This CDR3 has 14 residues. V was trimmed by 1 base and J by 9 bases, leaving 14 bases between them. Germline CDR1 reads SGHRS; CDR2 reads YFSETQ.

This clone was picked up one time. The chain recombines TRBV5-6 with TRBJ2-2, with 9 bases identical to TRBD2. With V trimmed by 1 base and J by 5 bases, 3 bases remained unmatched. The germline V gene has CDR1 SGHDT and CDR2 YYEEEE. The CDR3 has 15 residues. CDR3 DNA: TGTGCCAGCAGCTTGCTAGCGGGGTGGACCGGGGAGCTGTTTTTT. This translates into CASSLLAGWTGELFF.

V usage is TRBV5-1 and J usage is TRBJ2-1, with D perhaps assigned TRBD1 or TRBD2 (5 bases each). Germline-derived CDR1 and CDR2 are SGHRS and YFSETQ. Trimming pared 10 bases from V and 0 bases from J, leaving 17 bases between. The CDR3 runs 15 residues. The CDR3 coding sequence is TGCGCCCTGCAGGGACGTCCGAGCTCCTACAATGAGCAGTTCTTC. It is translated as CALQGRPSSYNEQFF.